Presented here are 10 T cell receptor beta chains from one specimen sequenced in a study of PD-1 blockade in classical Hodgkin lymphoma. Time point defined: newly diagnosed, previously untreated cHL patient sample. Thawed PBMCs yielded CD4+ T cells through magnetic negative selection. The method was immunoSEQ multiplex PCR; TCRdb's version includes in-frame clones alone and lacks a portion of them. The sample lists about 35,000 clones, roughly 91% seen once, with more than 0.2% in the top ten. The sequenced sample was CD4+ T cells from blood. These receptor sequences come from a human donor with classical Hodgkin lymphoma.

The genes are TRBV28 and TRBJ1-2, with D perhaps TRBD1 (5 bases). Trimming left V 0 bases short and J 6 bases short, with 8 bases between. The V gene's germline CDR1 is MDHEN and CDR2 SYDVKM. CDR3 size: 13 residues. The CDR3 DNA follows: TGTGCCAGCAGTTTATGGGACACCAATGGCTACACCTTC. Amino acid sequence: CASSLWDTNGYTF.

This sequence joins TRBV15 and TRBJ2-1; 7 bases map to TRBD1. The CDR3 is 14 amino acids. Germline V CDR1 and CDR2: LNHNV, YYDKDF (reference sequence). J gave up 3 bases and V 6 bases, and 5 bases lay outside the gene matches. CDR3 sequence reads: CATRRQGNYNEQFF. CDR3 sequence (DNA): TGTGCCACCAGGAGACAGGGCAACTACAATGAGCAGTTCTTC. Full variable domain (remainder filled in from reference TRBV15 and TRBJ2-1): DAMVIQNPRYQVTQFGKPVTLSCSQTLNHNVMYWYQQKSSQAPKLLFHYYDKDFNNEADTPDNFQSRRPNTSFCFLDIRSPGLGDTAMYLCATRRQGNYNEQFFGPGTRLTVL.

The chain uses TRBV5-1 and TRBJ1-4, with 8 bases matching TRBD1. Germline trimming cut 4 bases from V and 5 bases from J; bases unmatched to any gene: 7. Looked up from germline, CDR1 is SGHRS and CDR2 is YFSETQ. CDR3 length equals 15 residues. This CDR3 reads CASSATTGGNEKLFF. The CDR3 DNA follows: TGCGCCAGCAGCGCGACCACAGGGGGGAATGAAAAACTGTTTTTT.

The genes are TRBV10-3 and TRBJ2-1; 11 nucleotides align to TRBD2. V lost 3 bases to trimming and J lost 9 bases; unmatched junction nucleotides: 4. Germline CDR1 ENHRY, CDR2 SYGVKD. The length of the CDR3 is 14 residues. The CDR3: CAISELAGEGEQFF. DNA for the CDR3: TGTGCCATCAGTGAACTAGCGGGAGAAGGTGAGCAGTTCTTC.

The rearrangement links TRBV29-1 to TRBJ2-5; D perhaps matches TRBD1 (6 bases). The CDR3 is 14 amino acids. V dropped 6 bases and J dropped 4 bases, with 18 bases sitting between them. Germline CDR1 is SQVTM and CDR2 is ANQGSEA. The CDR3 sequence: CSVRDDRRGETQYF. For the CDR3, the DNA is TGCAGCGTGAGGGATGACAGGCGCGGAGAGACCCAGTACTTC. Using reference TRBV29-1 and TRBJ2-5 for the parts outside the CDR3, the full variable domain is SAVISQKPSRDICQRGTSLTIQCQVDSQVTMMFWYRQQPGQSLTLIATANQGSEATYESGFVIDKFPISRPNLTFSTLTVSNMSPEDSSIYLCSVRDDRRGETQYFGPGTRLLVL.

The rearrangement uses TRBV18 and TRBJ1-6; D gene ambiguous. Trimming pared 8 bases from V and 0 bases from J, leaving 5 bases between. Looked up from germline, CDR1 is KGHSH and CDR2 is LQKENI. The CDR3 length is 13 residues. As DNA, the CDR3 is TGTGCCAGCCATAGCTCCTATAATTCACCCCTCCACTTT. Translation: CASHSSYNSPLHF.

The V gene is TRBV6-5, the J gene TRBJ2-1; 7 nucleotides align to TRBD2. The germline V gene has CDR1 MNHEY and CDR2 SVGAGI. V trimming: 5 bases; J trimming: 5 bases; junction bases outside the gene matches: 6. The CDR3 is 14 residues long. The CDR3 DNA sequence: TGTGCCAGCAGTCGGGACTATCGGGACAATGAGCAGTTCTTC. The encoded protein is CASSRDYRDNEQFF.

The chain carries TRBV28 and TRBJ2-2; 7 bases align to TRBD2. The germline V gene has CDR1 MDHEN and CDR2 SYDVKM. J gave up 2 bases and V 6 bases, and 21 bases lay outside the gene matches. This CDR3 has 20 residues. The DNA of the CDR3 is TGTGCCAGCAGCGTATCCCCTCCTCCGTGGGGGAGGGCAAACACCGGGGAGCTGTTTTTT. Encoded protein: CASSVSPPPWGRANTGELFF.

This sequence joins TRBV18 and TRBJ2-7, with D hard to call. V lost 4 bases, J lost 1 base, and 11 bases lay in between. The CDR3 extends over 14 amino acids. The germline V gene encodes CDR1 KGHSH and CDR2 LQKENI. The CDR3, as DNA: TGTGCCAGCTCACTAGGAGTCCCTTCCTACGAGCAGTACTTC. Protein: CASSLGVPSYEQYF.

The table lists this clone with a few counts. The chain recombines TRBV27 with TRBJ1-2; D may be TRBD1 (6 bases). Trimming stripped 4 bases from V and 1 base from J, with 19 bases between. Germline-derived CDR1 and CDR2 are MNHEY and SMNVEV (reference sequence). This CDR3 has 17 residues. As DNA, the CDR3 is TGTGCCAGCAGTTCCCTTGGGGGGCGAAACTTTAACTATGGCTACACCTTC. Protein sequence: CASSSLGGRNFNYGYTF.